A selection of T cell receptor beta chains follows, all from one sample in a study of T-cell memory formation after mild COVID-19. In TCRdb, the 5' RACE reads were re-called with MiXCR into one record per CDR3 protein. The sample lists under 700,000 distinct CDR3 sequences, about a fifth seen once, with approximately 12% in the top ten. Sample: PBMCs or a T cell subset sorted from them (not recorded which). The receptors stem from an adult woman who had mild COVID-19 (a few samples of this study predate the infection). Cell type and time point are not known. Both conserved end residues are part of each CDR3. D genes are given only for firm matches. The size entry is marked missing in some rows and otherwise reads once, few, many or a size class.

abundance,len,d_gene,v_gene,j_gene,CDR3aa,CDR3nt
-,13,-,TRBV29-1,TRBJ1-2,CSVEQGQNYGYTF,TGCAGCGTTGAACAAGGGCAGAACTATGGCTACACCTTC
few,17,-,TRBV4-3,TRBJ2-3,CASSQDLPRSLVDTQYF,TGCGCCAGCAGCCAAGACCTCCCTAGGAGTCTGGTAGATACGCAGTATTTT
-,17,TRBD2,TRBV27,TRBJ2-5,CASSLWGLAGAKETQYF,TGTGCCAGCAGTTTATGGGGACTAGCGGGGGCGAAAGAGACCCAGTACTTC
many,17,-,TRBV5-1,TRBJ2-1,CASSLGPQSALYNEQFF,TGCGCCAGCAGCTTGGGGCCTCAGAGCGCCCTATACAATGAGCAGTTCTTC
-,11,-,TRBV5-1,TRBJ2-1,CASSPAKWQFF,TGCGCCAGCAGCCCAGCAAAGTGGCAGTTCTTC
few,15,-,TRBV2,TRBJ1-6,CASSEEGSYNSPLHF,TGTGCCAGCAGTGAAGAGGGCTCCTATAATTCACCCCTCCACTTT
-,13,-,TRBV5-1,TRBJ1-1,CASSEFQNTEAFF,TGCGCCAGCAGCGAGTTTCAGAACACTGAAGCTTTCTTT
few,15,-,TRBV18,TRBJ1-1,CASSPAPGVGTEAFF,TGTGCCAGCTCACCAGCCCCAGGGGTGGGCACTGAAGCTTTCTTT
few,12,TRBD1,TRBV29-1,TRBJ1-1,CSVRQGATEAFF,TGCAGCGTTAGACAGGGGGCGACGGAAGCTTTCTTT
-,15,-,TRBV18,TRBJ2-5,CASSPTTTDQETQYF,TGTGCCAGCTCACCAACCACGACAGACCAAGAGACCCAGTACTTC
-,15,-,TRBV5-1,TRBJ1-2,CASSGGETWNYGYTF,TGCGCCAGCAGCGGGGGGGAGACGTGGAACTATGGCTACACCTTC
-,17,TRBD2,TRBV9,TRBJ2-2,CASTPRGGASNTGELFF,TGTGCCAGCACCCCACGGGGGGGGGCCTCGAACACCGGGGAGCTGTTTTTT
-,15,-,TRBV20-1,TRBJ1-1,CSARDWGRRNTEAFF,TGCAGTGCTAGAGATTGGGGCAGGAGGAACACTGAAGCTTTCTTT
-,16,-,TRBV6-5,TRBJ1-5,CASSPIWVVSNQPQHF,TGTGCCAGCAGTCCCATTTGGGTGGTTAGCAATCAGCCCCAGCATTTT
-,16,TRBD2,TRBV11-3,TRBJ2-1,CASSLIGGSRYNEQFF,TGTGCCAGCAGCTTAATTGGCGGGAGCCGTTACAATGAGCAGTTCTTC
few,13,-,TRBV12-3/TRBV12-4,TRBJ1-6,CASSSSYNSPLHF,TGTGCCAGCTCTAGCTCCTATAATTCACCCCTCCACTTT
few,17,TRBD1,TRBV4-1,TRBJ1-6,CASSPGQGLLVSSPLHF,TGCGCCAGCAGCCCGGGACAGGGTTTGTTGGTGAGTTCACCCCTCCACTTT
few,15,TRBD2,TRBV30,TRBJ2-2,CAWSSGLAGGGELFF,TGTGCCTGGAGCTCGGGACTAGCGGGAGGCGGGGAGCTGTTTTTT
few,15,-,TRBV14,TRBJ2-3,CASSQVTGTVGTQYF,TGTGCCAGCAGCCAAGTTACAGGGACGGTTGGTACGCAGTATTTT
-,17,-,TRBV19,TRBJ2-7,CASSIRGGDRRFYEQYF,TGTGCCAGTAGTATACGTGGGGGAGACAGGAGGTTCTACGAGCAGTACTTC
-,18,TRBD2,TRBV6-5,TRBJ2-5,CASSMGRGSGGLGETQYF,TGTGCCAGCAGTATGGGTCGGGGGAGCGGGGGGCTGGGAGAGACCCAGTACTTC
few,13,-,TRBV11-2,TRBJ1-6,CASSPRGGSPLHF,TGTGCCAGCAGCCCGAGGGGGGGTTCACCCCTCCACTTT
-,14,TRBD1,TRBV7-2,TRBJ1-1,CASNPGQGGTEAFF,TGTGCCAGCAATCCGGGACAGGGAGGAACTGAAGCTTTCTTT
-,13,-,TRBV10-3,TRBJ2-2,CAIFSPGRRELFF,TGTGCCATCTTTTCTCCAGGCCGCAGGGAGCTGTTTTTT